This is a list of T cell receptor beta chains from one sample in a study of T cells expressing NK-cell markers. TCRdb reanalyzed the 5' RACE reads and collapses them to one entry per CDR3 protein, without DNA. The table for this sample gives 300,000 to 500,000 distinct CDR3 sequences. Input material: blood T cells: a sorted CD56 or NKG2C T cell subset, CD4+ or CD8+ T cells, or bulk PBMC T cells (not recorded which). Receptors were obtained from a woman aged 45 to 65 in good health. The CDR3 runs from the conserved cysteine through the conserved F or W.

j_call v_call cdr3_aa
TRBJ2-5 TRBV5-1 CASSSTSGPQETQYF
TRBJ1-5 TRBV21-1 CASSKRGTGNNQPQHF
TRBJ2-7 TRBV7-9 CASSRGVDEQYF
TRBJ2-7 TRBV4-1 CASSHPKGQGGQYF
TRBJ1-5 TRBV10-3 CAISVDFLIQPQHF
TRBJ2-3 TRBV10-3 CAISAGLAELDTQYF
TRBJ1-2 TRBV7-9 CASTSPGGLEPRGYTF
TRBJ2-7 TRBV6-5 CASYSAPHSYEQYF
TRBJ1-5 TRBV6-2/TRBV6-3 CASSYSAAYQPQHF
TRBJ2-2 TRBV12-3/TRBV12-4 CASSQGTSRFKGTGELFF
TRBJ2-1 TRBV9 CASSVAGRSGFEQFF
TRBJ2-2 TRBV10-2 CASSERVDGELFF
TRBJ1-1 TRBV7-3 CASSLGAVNEAFF
TRBJ2-4 TRBV7-9 CASSPGTENIQYF
TRBJ1-6 TRBV7-9 CASSFAGDNSPLHF
TRBJ2-5 TRBV11-3 CASSLGRWTPRGEETQYF
TRBJ2-1 TRBV10-3 CATIEVSGSYNEQFF
TRBJ2-1 TRBV24-1 CATSDLRLAGGPEQFF
TRBJ2-3 TRBV9 CASSVVGDSRYTDTQYF
TRBJ2-3 TRBV12-3/TRBV12-4 CASTPRQFITDTQYF
TRBJ1-1 TRBV29-1 CSVVLTLPNTEAFF
TRBJ2-1 TRBV7-7 CASSLRGRAGEQFF
TRBJ2-1 TRBV24-1 CAPPVRSRYNEQFF
TRBJ1-4 TRBV5-6 CASSLRTVNEKLFF
TRBJ1-2 TRBV24-1 CATSPGGDYGYTF
TRBJ1-2 TRBV30 CAWSVGPRYGYTF
TRBJ1-2 TRBV6-2/TRBV6-3 CASSYRTGGYGYTF
TRBJ2-1 TRBV24-1 CANVAGVADEQFF
TRBJ2-2 TRBV12-3/TRBV12-4 CASSFIWTGGGELFF
TRBJ1-5 TRBV20-1 CSALRQGVQPQHF
TRBJ1-2 TRBV15 CATSSRLTDYGYTF
TRBJ2-3 TRBV10-2 CASRRAGGLSDTQYF
TRBJ2-1 TRBV12-3/TRBV12-4 CASSSVGGSGNEQFF
TRBJ2-2 TRBV9 CASSEMPLGRGVTGELFF
TRBJ2-3 TRBV7-9 CASSLTQTDTQYF
TRBJ1-2 TRBV18 CASSLPTGTNYGYTF
TRBJ2-7 TRBV2 CASSDTGWSNEQYF
TRBJ1-2 TRBV7-8 CASSLTGASNYGYTF
TRBJ2-5 TRBV24-1 CATSDLTGGQETQYF
TRBJ2-2 TRBV12-3/TRBV12-4 CAARGNTGELFF
TRBJ2-3 TRBV6-6 CASSSPSGRNTDTQYF
TRBJ2-2 TRBV10-3 CAISLKNTGELFF
TRBJ1-1 TRBV5-4 CASSLVGGTGTEAFF
TRBJ1-1 TRBV29-1 CSVARGMNTEAFF
TRBJ2-3 TRBV27 CASSLGAIRGDTQYF
TRBJ1-2 TRBV18 CASSAGSAVGYTF
TRBJ2-1 TRBV20-1 CSARGLGLGEQFF
TRBJ2-1 TRBV5-1 CASSVREEGYEQFF